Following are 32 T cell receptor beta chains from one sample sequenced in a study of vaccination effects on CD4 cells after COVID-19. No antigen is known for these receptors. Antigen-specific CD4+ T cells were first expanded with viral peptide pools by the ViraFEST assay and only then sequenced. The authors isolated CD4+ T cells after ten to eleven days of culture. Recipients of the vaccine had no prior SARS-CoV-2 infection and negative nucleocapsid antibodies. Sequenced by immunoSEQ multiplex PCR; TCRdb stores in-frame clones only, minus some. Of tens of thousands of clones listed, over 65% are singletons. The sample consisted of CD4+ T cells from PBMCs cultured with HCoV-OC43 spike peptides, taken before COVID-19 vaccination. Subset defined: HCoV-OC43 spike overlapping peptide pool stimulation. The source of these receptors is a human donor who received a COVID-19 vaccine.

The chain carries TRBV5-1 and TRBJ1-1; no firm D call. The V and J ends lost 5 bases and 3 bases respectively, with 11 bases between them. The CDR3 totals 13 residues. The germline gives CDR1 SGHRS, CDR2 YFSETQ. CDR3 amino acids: CASRQGIDTEAFF. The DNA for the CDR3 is TGCGCCAGCAGACAAGGGATAGACACTGAAGCTTTCTTT.

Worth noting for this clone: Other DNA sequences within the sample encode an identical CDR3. The CDR3 nucleotides read TGTGCCAGCAGGGGGGCTTACACTGAAGCTTTCTTT. It encodes CASRGAYTEAFF. The chain couples TRBV12-3 or TRBV12-4 to TRBJ1-1, with D perhaps TRBD1 (6 bases). The germline V and J ends were trimmed by 6 bases and 3 bases, with 8 bases remaining between them. The CDR3 is 12 residues long.

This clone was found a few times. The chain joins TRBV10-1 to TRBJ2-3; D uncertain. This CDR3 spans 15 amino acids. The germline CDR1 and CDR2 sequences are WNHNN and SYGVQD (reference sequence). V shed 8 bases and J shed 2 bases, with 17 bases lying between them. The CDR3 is CASAREAGVTDTQYF. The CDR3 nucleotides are TGCGCCAGCGCTCGAGAGGCAGGAGTCACAGATACGCAGTATTTT.

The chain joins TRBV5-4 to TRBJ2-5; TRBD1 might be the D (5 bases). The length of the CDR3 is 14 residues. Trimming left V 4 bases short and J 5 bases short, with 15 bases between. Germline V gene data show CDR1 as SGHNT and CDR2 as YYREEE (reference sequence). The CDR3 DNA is TGTGCCAGCAGCCCACCAGGGTCCCCGGAGACCCAGTACTTC. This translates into CASSPPGSPETQYF.

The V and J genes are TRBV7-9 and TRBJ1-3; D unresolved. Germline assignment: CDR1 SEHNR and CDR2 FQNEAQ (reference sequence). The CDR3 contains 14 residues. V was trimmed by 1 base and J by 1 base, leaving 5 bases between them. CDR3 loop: CASSLDRSGNTIYF. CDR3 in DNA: TGTGCCAGCAGCTTAGATCGATCTGGAAACACCATATATTTT.

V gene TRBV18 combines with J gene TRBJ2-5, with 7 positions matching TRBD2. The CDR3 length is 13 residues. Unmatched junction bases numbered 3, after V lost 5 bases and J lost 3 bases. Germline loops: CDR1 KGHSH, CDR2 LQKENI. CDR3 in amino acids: CASSSGIKETQYF. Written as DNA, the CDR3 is TGTGCCAGCTCAAGCGGGATCAAAGAGACCCAGTACTTC. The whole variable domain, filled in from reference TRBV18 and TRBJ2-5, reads NAGVMQNPRHLVRRRGQEARLRCSPMKGHSHVYWYRQLPEEGLKFMVYLQKENIIDESGMPKERFSAEFPKEGPSILRIQQVVRGDSAAYFCASSSGIKETQYFGPGTRLLVL.

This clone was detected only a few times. The CDR3 DNA is TGTGCCAGCAGCTCACACAGGGCTTCGGACACCGGGGAGCTGTTTTTT. Translating gives CASSSHRASDTGELFF. The rearrangement joins TRBV7-2 to TRBJ2-2, with D possibly TRBD1 on 6 matching bases. The CDR3 runs 16 residues. Trimming stripped 4 bases from V and 3 bases from J, with 15 bases between. Germline V gene sequence: CDR1 SGHTA, CDR2 FQGNSA. Full variable domain (rest looked up from reference TRBV7-2 and TRBJ2-2): GAGVSQSPSNKVTEKGKDVELRCDPISGHTALYWYRQSLGQGLEFLIYFQGNSAPDKSGLPSDRFSAERTGGSVSTLTIQRTQQEDSAVYLCASSSHRASDTGELFFGEGSRLTVL.

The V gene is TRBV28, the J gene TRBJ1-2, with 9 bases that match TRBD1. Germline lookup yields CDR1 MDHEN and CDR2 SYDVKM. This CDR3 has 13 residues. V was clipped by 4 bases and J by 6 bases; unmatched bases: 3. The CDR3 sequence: CASSWDRVNGYTF. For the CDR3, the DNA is TGTGCCAGCAGTTGGGACAGGGTGAATGGCTACACCTTC.

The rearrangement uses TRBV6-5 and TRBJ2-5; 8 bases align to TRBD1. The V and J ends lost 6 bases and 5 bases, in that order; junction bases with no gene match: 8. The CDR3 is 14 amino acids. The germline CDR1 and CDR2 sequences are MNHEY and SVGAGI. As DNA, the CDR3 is TGTGCCAGCAGAAAACCAGGGGGCCGCGAGACCCAGTACTTC. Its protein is CASRKPGGRETQYF.

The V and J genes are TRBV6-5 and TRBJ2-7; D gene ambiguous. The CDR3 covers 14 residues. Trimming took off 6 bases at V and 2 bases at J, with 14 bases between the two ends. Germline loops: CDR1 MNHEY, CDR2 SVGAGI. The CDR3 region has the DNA TGTGCCAGCAGATTTGGAGACGGAACCTACGAGCAGTACGTC. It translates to CASRFGDGTYEQYV.

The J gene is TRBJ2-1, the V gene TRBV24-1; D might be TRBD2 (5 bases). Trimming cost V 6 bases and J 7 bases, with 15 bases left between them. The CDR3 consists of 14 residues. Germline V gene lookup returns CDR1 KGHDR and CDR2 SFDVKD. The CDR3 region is CATSQSSSGNEQFF. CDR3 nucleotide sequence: TGTGCCACCAGTCAAAGCTCCTCGGGGAATGAGCAGTTCTTC.

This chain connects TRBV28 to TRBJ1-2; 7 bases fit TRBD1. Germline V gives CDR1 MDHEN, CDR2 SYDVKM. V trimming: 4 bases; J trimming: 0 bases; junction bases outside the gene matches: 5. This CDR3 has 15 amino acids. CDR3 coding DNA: TGTGCCAGCAGTTCCGGGACAGATTCTAACTATGGCTACACCTTC. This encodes CASSSGTDSNYGYTF.

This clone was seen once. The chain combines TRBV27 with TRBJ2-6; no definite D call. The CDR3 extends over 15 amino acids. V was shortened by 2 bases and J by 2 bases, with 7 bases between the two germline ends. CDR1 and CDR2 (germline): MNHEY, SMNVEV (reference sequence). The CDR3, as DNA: TGTGCCAGCAGTTTAGTGGGGACTGGGGCCAACGTCCTGACTTTC. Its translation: CASSLVGTGANVLTF.

This CDR3 reads CASTLDSGTSGKGGYF. CDR3 coding DNA: TGTGCCAGCACCCTCGATTCCGGGACTAGCGGGAAGGGTGGGTATTTT. V and J are TRBV7-2 and TRBJ2-3, with 13 nucleotides matching TRBD2. V gave up 7 bases and J gave up 14 bases; unmatched junction bases: 18. The CDR3 has 16 amino acids. CDR1 is SGHTA, CDR2 FQGNSA, per germline.

The CDR3 bases are TGCGCCAGCAGCATAGGACCGGCGAATGAAAAACTGTTTTTT. Its protein product is CASSIGPANEKLFF. The rearrangement uses TRBV5-1 and TRBJ1-4; no clear D gene. V shed 4 bases and J shed 5 bases, with 12 bases lying between them. The CDR3 spans 14 residues. CDR1 SGHRS and CDR2 YFSETQ come from the germline V gene.

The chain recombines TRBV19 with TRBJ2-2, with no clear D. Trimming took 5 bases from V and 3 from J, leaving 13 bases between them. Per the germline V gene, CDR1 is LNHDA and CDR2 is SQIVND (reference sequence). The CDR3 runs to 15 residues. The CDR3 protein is CASSRTQTHTGELFF. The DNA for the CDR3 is TGTGCCAGTAGTCGGACCCAAACCCACACCGGGGAGCTGTTTTTT.

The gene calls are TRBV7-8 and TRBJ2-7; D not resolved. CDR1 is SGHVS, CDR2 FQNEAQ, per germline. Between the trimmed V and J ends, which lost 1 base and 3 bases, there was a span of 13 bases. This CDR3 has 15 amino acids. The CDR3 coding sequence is TGTGCCAGCAGCTTAGGGCTCCTCATAGGCTACGAGCAGTACGTC. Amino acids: CASSLGLLIGYEQYV.

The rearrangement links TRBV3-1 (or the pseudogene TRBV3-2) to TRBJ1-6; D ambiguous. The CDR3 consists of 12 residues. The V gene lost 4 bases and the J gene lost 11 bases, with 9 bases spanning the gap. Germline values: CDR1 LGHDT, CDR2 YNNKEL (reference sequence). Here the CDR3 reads CASSLTGAPLHF. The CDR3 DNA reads TGTGCCAGCAGCCTGACCGGTGCACCCCTCCACTTT.

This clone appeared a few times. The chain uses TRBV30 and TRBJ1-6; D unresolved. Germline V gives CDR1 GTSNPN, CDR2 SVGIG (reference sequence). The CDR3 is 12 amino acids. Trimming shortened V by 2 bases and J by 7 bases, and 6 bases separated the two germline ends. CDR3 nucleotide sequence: TGTGCCTGGAGTAGAGAGAATTCACCCCTCCACTTT. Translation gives CAWSRENSPLHF.

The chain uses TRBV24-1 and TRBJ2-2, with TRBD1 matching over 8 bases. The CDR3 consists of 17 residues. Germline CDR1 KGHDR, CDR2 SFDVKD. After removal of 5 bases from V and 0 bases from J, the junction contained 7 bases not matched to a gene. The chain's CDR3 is CATSGGPGGANTGELFF. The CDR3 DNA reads TGTGCCACCAGTGGCGGGCCAGGGGGCGCGAACACCGGGGAGCTGTTTTTT.

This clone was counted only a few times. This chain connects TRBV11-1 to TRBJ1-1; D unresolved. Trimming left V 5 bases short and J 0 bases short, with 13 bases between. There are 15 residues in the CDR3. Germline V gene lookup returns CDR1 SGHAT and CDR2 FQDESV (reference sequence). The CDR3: CASSPRRNMNTEAFF. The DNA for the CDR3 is TGTGCCAGCAGCCCTCGACGGAACATGAACACTGAAGCTTTCTTT.

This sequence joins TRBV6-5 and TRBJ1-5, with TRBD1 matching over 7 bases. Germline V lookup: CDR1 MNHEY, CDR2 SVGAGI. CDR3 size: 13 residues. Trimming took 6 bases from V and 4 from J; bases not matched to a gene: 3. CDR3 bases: TGTGCCAGCAGCGGGACAGCAAATCAGCCCCAGCATTTT. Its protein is CASSGTANQPQHF.

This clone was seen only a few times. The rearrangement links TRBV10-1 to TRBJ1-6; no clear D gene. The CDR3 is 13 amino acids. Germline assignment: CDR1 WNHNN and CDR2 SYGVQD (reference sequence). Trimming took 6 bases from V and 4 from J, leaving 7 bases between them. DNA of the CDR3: TGCGCCAGCAGGACGGATTATAATTCACCCCTCCACTTT. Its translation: CASRTDYNSPLHF.

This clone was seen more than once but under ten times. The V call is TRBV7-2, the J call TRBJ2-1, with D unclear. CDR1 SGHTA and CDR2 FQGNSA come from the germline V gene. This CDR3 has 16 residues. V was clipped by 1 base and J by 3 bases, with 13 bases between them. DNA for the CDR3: TGTGCCAGCAGCTTAGTATCGGGTTCTGGCTACAATGAGCAGTTCTTC. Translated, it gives CASSLVSGSGYNEQFF.

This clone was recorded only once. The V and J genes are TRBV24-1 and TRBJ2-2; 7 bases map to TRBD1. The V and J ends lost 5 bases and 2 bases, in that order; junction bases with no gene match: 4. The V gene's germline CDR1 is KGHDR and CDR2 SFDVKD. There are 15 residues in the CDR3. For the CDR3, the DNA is TGTGCCACCAGTGCCAACAGGGGTAACACCGGGGAGCTGTTTTTT. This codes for CATSANRGNTGELFF.

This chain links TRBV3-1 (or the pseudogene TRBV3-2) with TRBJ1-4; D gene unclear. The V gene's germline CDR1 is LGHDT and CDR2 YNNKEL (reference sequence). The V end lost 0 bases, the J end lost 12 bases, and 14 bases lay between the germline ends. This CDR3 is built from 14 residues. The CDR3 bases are TGTGCCAGCAGCCAAGATGGCCGGCTTAAGGAACTGTTTTTT. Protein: CASSQDGRLKELFF.

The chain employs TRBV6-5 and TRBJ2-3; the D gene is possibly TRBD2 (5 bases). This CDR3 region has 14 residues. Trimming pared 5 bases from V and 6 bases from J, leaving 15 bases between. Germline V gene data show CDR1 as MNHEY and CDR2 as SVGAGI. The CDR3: CASSTPGRADTQYF. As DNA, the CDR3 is TGTGCCAGCAGTACCCCTGGGCGGGCCGATACGCAGTATTTT.

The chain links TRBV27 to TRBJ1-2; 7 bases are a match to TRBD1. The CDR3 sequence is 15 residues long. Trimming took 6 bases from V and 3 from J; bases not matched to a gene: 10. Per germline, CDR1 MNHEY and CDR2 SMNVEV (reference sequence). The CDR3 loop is CASSIRGEFDYGYTF. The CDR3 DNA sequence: TGTGCCAGCAGCATCAGGGGGGAGTTTGACTATGGCTACACCTTC.

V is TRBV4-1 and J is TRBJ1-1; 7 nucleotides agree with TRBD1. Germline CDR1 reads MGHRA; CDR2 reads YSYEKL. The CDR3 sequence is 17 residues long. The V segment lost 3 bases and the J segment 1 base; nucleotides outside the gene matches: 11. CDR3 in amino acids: CASSQPRGTVRNTEAFF. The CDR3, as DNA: TGCGCCAGCAGCCAGCCTCGCGGGACAGTGAGGAACACTGAAGCTTTCTTT.

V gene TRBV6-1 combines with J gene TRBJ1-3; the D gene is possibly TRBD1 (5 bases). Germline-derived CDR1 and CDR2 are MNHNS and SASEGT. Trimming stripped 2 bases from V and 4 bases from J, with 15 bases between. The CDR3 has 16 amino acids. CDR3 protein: CASSENGGARGNTIYF. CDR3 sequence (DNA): TGTGCCAGCAGTGAAAACGGGGGTGCCCGCGGAAACACCATATATTTT.

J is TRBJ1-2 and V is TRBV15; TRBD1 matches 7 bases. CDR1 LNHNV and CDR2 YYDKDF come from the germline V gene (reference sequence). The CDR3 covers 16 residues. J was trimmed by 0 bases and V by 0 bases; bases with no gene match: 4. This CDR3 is CATSREGTAANYGYTF. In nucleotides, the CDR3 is TGTGCCACCAGCAGAGAAGGGACAGCAGCTAACTATGGCTACACCTTC.

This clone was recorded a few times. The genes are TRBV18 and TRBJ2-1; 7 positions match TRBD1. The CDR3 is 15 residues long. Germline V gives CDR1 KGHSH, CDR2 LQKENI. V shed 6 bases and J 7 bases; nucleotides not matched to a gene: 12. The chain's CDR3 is CASSDSGTARNEQFF. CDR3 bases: TGTGCCAGCTCCGATTCGGGGACAGCGAGGAATGAGCAGTTCTTC.